The TCR beta chain under discussion was sequenced for a study of cytomegalovirus exposure and HLA in healthy donors. A note on this clone: Its antigen is currently unknown.

The donors were members of the approximately 110-subject validation cohort (separate from the approximately 670-subject first cohort). Findings and caveats of the study: First-cohort TCR clusters were later found to tend to co-occur in the roughly 130 validation repertoires. Cytomegalovirus status was reportedly diagnosed by the classifier with high specificity and sensitivity.

The CDR3 contains 14 residues. In germline, CDR1 is SNHLY, CDR2 FYNNEI. V was clipped by 5 bases and J by 4 bases; unmatched bases: 5. Method: immunoSEQ multiplex PCR; TCRdb's copy keeps in-frame clones and lacks some. The sample has some 240,000 clones; more than 75% are singletons. The chain combines TRBV2 with TRBJ2-1; TRBD1 aligns across 7 bases. The clonotype was recovered from a woman in her thirties in good health and CMV-seropositive. Sequences were obtained from PBMCs. The CDR3, as DNA: TGTGCCAGCAGTAGGGACAGAGAATACAATGAGCAGTTCTTC. The encoded protein is CASSRDREYNEQFF.